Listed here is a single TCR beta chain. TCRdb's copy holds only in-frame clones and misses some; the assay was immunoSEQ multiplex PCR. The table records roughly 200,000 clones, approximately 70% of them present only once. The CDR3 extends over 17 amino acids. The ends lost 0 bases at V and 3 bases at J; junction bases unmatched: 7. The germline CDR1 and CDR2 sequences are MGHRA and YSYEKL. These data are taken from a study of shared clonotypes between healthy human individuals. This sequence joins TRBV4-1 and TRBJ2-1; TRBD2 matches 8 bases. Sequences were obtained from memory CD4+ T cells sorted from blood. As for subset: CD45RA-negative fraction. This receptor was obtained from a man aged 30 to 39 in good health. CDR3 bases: TGCGCCAGCAGCCAAGAGAACCGGGAGGGCTACTACAATGAGCAGTTCTTC. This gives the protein CASSQENREGYYNEQFF.